This T cell receptor beta chain was retrieved from a study of T-cell reconstitution after alpha-beta-depleted transplantation in children. A TCRbeta library incorporating unique molecular identifiers was prepared. TCRdb reprocessed the PCR reads with MiXCR, giving one entry per CDR3 protein. This table holds nearly 550,000 distinct CDR3 sequences, about 16% found once. The germline V gene encodes CDR1 DFQATT and CDR2 SNEGSKA (reference sequence). V lost 6 bases, J lost 9 bases, and 20 bases stayed unmatched. The CDR3 contains 18 residues. This material consisted of PBMCs from the stem cell graft donor, taken from the stem cell graft. The sequence was obtained from a human donor who donated a stem cell graft to a child with acute lymphoblastic leukemia. The V call is TRBV20-1, the J call TRBJ2-1, with 13 bases lining up with TRBD2. The CDR3 spells CSAWGGTSGTMPVGEQFF. CDR3 bases: TGCAGTGCCTGGGGGGGGACTAGCGGGACCATGCCGGTTGGTGAGCAGTTCTTC.